These 16 T cell receptor beta chains were sequenced from one sample in a study of shared clonotypes between healthy human individuals. TCRdb's copy holds only in-frame clones and misses some; the assay was immunoSEQ multiplex PCR. Among a few million clones listed, about 90% were seen once. The specimen sequenced was naive CD4+ T cells from PBMCs. As to subset: CD45RA+ positively selected. The receptors stem from a man aged 18 to 30 in good health. Some clones in this sample may be carry-over from other donors' samples.

V and J are TRBV15 and TRBJ1-2; D gene ambiguous. The V gene lost 5 bases and the J gene lost 6 bases, with 13 bases spanning the gap. Germline V CDR1 and CDR2: LNHNV, YYDKDF (reference sequence). The CDR3 totals 13 residues. CDR3 loop: CATSATKINGYTF. CDR3 coding DNA: TGTGCCACCAGCGCCACAAAAATAAATGGCTACACCTTC.

The V gene is TRBV7-9, the J gene TRBJ1-1, with D possibly being TRBD1 (6 bases). The germline V gene encodes CDR1 SEHNR and CDR2 FQNEAQ (reference sequence). This CDR3 contains 17 residues. The V gene lost 5 bases and the J gene lost 1 base, with 20 bases spanning the gap. In nucleotides, the CDR3 is TGTGCCAGCAGCCCCATTATGGGACACTCGCCGAACACTGAAGCTTTCTTT. It is translated as CASSPIMGHSPNTEAFF. Drawing the rest from reference TRBV7-9 and TRBJ1-1, the complete variable domain is DTGVSQNPRHKITKRGQNVTFRCDPISEHNRLYWYRQTLGQGPEFLTYFQNEAQLEKSRLLSDRFSAERPKGSFSTLEIQRTEQGDSAMYLCASSPIMGHSPNTEAFFGQGTRLTVV.

Written as DNA, the CDR3 is TGTGCCACCCGGCCAATCGGCTTGTCCACCGGGGAGCTGTTTTTT. This gives the protein CATRPIGLSTGELFF. The chain is built from TRBV10-3 and TRBJ2-2; no clear D. Germline V gene sequence: CDR1 ENHRY, CDR2 SYGVKD. The CDR3 covers 15 residues. V was clipped by 10 bases and J by 4 bases, with 19 bases between them.

This sequence joins TRBV11-2 and TRBJ2-7; tentatively, D is TRBD1 or TRBD2 (5 bases each). The CDR3 has 16 residues. Looked up from germline, CDR1 is SGHAT and CDR2 is FQNNGV. V was pared by 0 bases and J by 0 bases, with 12 bases between. Here the CDR3 reads CASSLERGVSSYEQYF. DNA for the CDR3: TGTGCCAGCAGCTTAGAACGAGGGGTGAGCTCCTACGAGCAGTACTTC.

In DNA, the CDR3 is TGCGCCAGCGACCTGACAGGGGGTGAGACCGGGGAGCTGTTTTTT. Its protein is CASDLTGGETGELFF. The V call is TRBV5-1, the J call TRBJ2-2, with 9 bases matching TRBD1. Looked up from germline, CDR1 is SGHRS and CDR2 is YFSETQ. CDR3 length equals 15 residues. J lost 5 bases, V lost 7 bases, and 9 bases had no gene match.

This chain uses TRBV11-1 with TRBJ2-3; 11 bases map to TRBD2. J was trimmed by 3 bases and V by 2 bases; bases with no gene match: 4. Germline CDR1 SGHAT, CDR2 FQDESV (reference sequence). The CDR3 length is 16 residues. CDR3 amino acids: CASSLYSGRATDTQYF. The CDR3, as DNA: TGTGCCAGCAGCTTATATAGCGGGAGGGCGACAGATACGCAGTATTTT.

This clone has just one count. This specimen includes other DNA sequences encoding the same CDR3. The chain couples TRBV20-1 to TRBJ2-5; D unclear. The germline V gene has CDR1 DFQATT and CDR2 SNEGSKA (reference sequence). CDR3 length: 11 residues. Trimming removed 2 bases from V and 2 bases from J, with 3 bases in between. CDR3 loop: CSARLQETQYF. The DNA of the CDR3 is TGCAGTGCTAGACTTCAAGAGACCCAGTACTTC.

The chain combines TRBV5-1 with TRBJ1-3; a weak D match, TRBD1 (5 bases). The CDR3 has 16 amino acids. Trimming shortened V by 0 bases and J by 4 bases, and 14 bases separated the two germline ends. From germline, CDR1 is SGHRS and CDR2 YFSETQ. The CDR3 here is CASSLAGSGDGNTIYF. DNA of the CDR3: TGCGCCAGCAGCTTGGCTGGGTCCGGGGACGGAAACACCATATATTTT. Full variable domain (outside the CDR3, taken from reference TRBV5-1 and TRBJ1-3): KAGVTQTPRYLIKTRGQQVTLSCSPISGHRSVSWYQQTPGQGLQFLFEYFSETQRNKGNFPGRFSGRQFSNSRSEMNVSTLELGDSALYLCASSLAGSGDGNTIYFGEGSWLTVV.

The chain uses TRBV7-2 and TRBJ1-1; D might be TRBD1 (5 bases). V gave up 1 base and J gave up 3 bases, with 12 bases separating them. The germline V gene encodes CDR1 SGHTA and CDR2 FQGNSA. The CDR3 extends over 15 amino acids. The DNA of the CDR3 is TGTGCCAGCAGCTTAGGGGGGGTTCGACACACTGAAGCTTTCTTT. Protein: CASSLGGVRHTEAFF.

The chain couples TRBV15 to TRBJ2-1; 8 nucleotides agree with TRBD2. The CDR3 contains 17 residues. The trim removed 0 bases at V and 9 bases at J, leaving 13 bases unmatched. CDR1 and CDR2 from the germline V gene are LNHNV and YYDKDF (reference sequence). CDR3 region: CATSRDHGVAGSFEQFF. The CDR3 nucleotides read TGTGCCACCAGCAGAGATCATGGGGTAGCGGGATCGTTTGAGCAGTTCTTC.

With regard to this clone: This sample also contains other DNA sequences that code for the same CDR3. This chain joins TRBV5-1 and TRBJ2-1, with TRBD2 matching over 11 bases. Losses at the gene ends were 4 bases for V and 5 bases for J; bases not matched to a gene: 5. The CDR3 consists of 15 residues. The germline CDR1 and CDR2 sequences are SGHRS and YFSETQ. The CDR3 DNA follows: TGCGCCAGCAGCCCACTAGCGGGAGTGAACAATGAGCAGTTCTTC. Its protein product is CASSPLAGVNNEQFF.

The rearrangement links TRBV6-5 to TRBJ2-7, with 9 bases identical to TRBD1. The CDR3 contains 16 residues. After removal of 4 bases from V and 1 base from J, the junction contained 8 bases not matched to a gene. In germline, CDR1 is MNHEY, CDR2 SVGAGI. In nucleotides, the CDR3 is TGTGCCAGCAGTTTCAAAGGGACAGGGATTTCCTACGAGCAGTACTTC. This sequence encodes CASSFKGTGISYEQYF.

In DNA form, the CDR3 reads TGTGCCAGCAGCCCCGGTAGGGACAGGCTTCTCTATGGCTACACCTTC. Translating gives CASSPGRDRLLYGYTF. The rearrangement uses TRBV4-2 and TRBJ1-2, with 8 nucleotides matching TRBD1. Germline trimming cut 4 bases from V and 4 bases from J; bases unmatched to any gene: 11. The CDR3 sequence is 16 residues long. The germline CDR1 and CDR2 sequences are LGHNA and YNFKEQ.

CDR3 nucleotide sequence: TGTGCCAGCAGCTTGGAGGGCGGCGGGACGAACACCGGGGAGCTGTTTTTT. Its protein is CASSLEGGGTNTGELFF. V and J are TRBV5-4 and TRBJ2-2; D perhaps matches TRBD2 (6 bases). Deletions cut 0 bases from V and 0 bases from J, with 12 bases between. From germline, CDR1 is SGHNT and CDR2 YYREEE (reference sequence). The CDR3 loop spans 17 amino acids. Combining the CDR3 with reference TRBV5-4 and TRBJ2-2 gives the whole variable domain ETGVTQSPTHLIKTRGQQVTLRCSSQSGHNTVSWYQQALGQGPQFIFQYYREEENGRGNFPPRFSGLQFPNYSSELNVNALELDDSALYLCASSLEGGGTNTGELFFGEGSRLTVL.

With regard to this clone: In the same sample, other DNA sequences code for this CDR3. The chain uses TRBV18 and TRBJ2-7; TRBD1 aligns across 8 bases. Trimming removed 1 base from V and 2 bases from J; junction bases left unmatched: 4. Germline V gene data show CDR1 as KGHSH and CDR2 as LQKENI. The length of the CDR3 is 15 residues. CDR3 region: CASSPRQGAAYEQYF. The CDR3 DNA reads as TGTGCCAGCTCACCACGGCAGGGGGCAGCCTACGAGCAGTACTTC.

The chain couples TRBV7-6 to TRBJ2-4; 7 bases line up with TRBD2. V lost 0 bases, J lost 2 bases, and 1 base stayed unmatched. Germline V lookup: CDR1 SGHVS, CDR2 FNYEAQ. CDR3 length: 15 amino acids. This CDR3 is CASSLATSTKNIQYF. The CDR3, as DNA: TGTGCCAGCAGCTTAGCGACTAGCACCAAAAACATTCAGTACTTC.